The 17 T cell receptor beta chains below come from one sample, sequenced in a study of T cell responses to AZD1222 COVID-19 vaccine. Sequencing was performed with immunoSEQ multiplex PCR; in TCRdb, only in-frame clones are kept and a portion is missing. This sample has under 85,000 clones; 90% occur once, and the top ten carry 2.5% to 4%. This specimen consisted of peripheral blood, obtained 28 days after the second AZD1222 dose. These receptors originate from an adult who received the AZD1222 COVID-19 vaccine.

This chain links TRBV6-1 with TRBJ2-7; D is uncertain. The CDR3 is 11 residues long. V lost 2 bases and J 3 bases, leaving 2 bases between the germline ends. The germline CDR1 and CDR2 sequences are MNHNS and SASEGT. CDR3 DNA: TGTGCCAGCAGTGAAATCTACGAGCAGTACTTC. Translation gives CASSEIYEQYF.

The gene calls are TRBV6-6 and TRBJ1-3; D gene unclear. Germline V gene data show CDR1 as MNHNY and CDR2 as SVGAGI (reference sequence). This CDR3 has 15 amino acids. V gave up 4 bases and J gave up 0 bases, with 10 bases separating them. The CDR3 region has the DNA TGTGCCAGCAGTTCCCGGGTCATCTCTGGAAACACCATATATTTT. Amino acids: CASSSRVISGNTIYF.

This CDR3 is CASSQDRLTQYF. The CDR3 region has the DNA TGTGCCAGCAGCCAAGATAGACTGACCCAGTACTTC. The chain joins TRBV3-1 (or the pseudogene TRBV3-2) to TRBJ2-5, with D hard to call. The CDR3 is made up of 12 amino acids. Germline V gives CDR1 LGHDT, CDR2 YNNKEL (reference sequence). V was pared by 0 bases and J by 7 bases, with 6 bases between.

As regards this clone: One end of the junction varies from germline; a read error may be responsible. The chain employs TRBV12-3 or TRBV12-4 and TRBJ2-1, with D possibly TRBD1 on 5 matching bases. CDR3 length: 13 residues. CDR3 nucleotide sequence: TGTGCCACCAGTCAGGGCTCCTACAATGAGCAGTTCTTC. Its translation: CATSQGSYNEQFF.

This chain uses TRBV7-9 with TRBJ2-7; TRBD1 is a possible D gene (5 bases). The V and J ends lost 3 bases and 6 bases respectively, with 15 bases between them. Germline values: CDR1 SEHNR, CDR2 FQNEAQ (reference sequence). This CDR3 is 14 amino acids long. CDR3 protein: CASSLGLGLSEQYF. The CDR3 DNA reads TGTGCCAGCAGCTTGGGGCTAGGTCTCTCCGAGCAGTACTTC.

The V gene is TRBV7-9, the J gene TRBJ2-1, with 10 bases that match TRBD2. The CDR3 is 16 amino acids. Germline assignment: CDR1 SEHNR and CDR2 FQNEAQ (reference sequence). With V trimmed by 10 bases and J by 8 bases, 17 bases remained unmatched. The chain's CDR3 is CATTGASGSPSDEQFF. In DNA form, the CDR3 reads TGTGCCACTACTGGGGCTAGCGGGAGCCCAAGCGATGAGCAGTTCTTC.

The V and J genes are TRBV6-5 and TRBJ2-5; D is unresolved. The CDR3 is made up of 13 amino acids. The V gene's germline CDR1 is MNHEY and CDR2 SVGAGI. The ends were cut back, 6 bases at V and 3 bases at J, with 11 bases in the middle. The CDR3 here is CASRPWQEETQYF. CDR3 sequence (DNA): TGTGCCAGCAGACCGTGGCAGGAAGAGACCCAGTACTTC.

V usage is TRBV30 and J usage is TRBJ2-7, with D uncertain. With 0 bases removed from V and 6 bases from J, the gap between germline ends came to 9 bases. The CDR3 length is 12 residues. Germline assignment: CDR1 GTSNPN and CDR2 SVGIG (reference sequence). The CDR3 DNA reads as TGTGCCTGGAGTGTGTTCCAGGCCGAGCAGTACTTC. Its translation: CAWSVFQAEQYF.

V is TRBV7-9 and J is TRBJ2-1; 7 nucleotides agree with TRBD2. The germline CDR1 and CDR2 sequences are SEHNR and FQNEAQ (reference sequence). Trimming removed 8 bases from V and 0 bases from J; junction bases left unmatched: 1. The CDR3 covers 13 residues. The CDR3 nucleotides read TGTGCCAGCGGCGGGAGCTCCTACAATGAGCAGTTCTTC. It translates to CASGGSSYNEQFF.

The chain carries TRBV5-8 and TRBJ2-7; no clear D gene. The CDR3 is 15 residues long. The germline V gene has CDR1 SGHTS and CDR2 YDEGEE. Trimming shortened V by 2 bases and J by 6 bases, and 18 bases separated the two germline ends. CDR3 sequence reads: CASSFSLILAGEQYF. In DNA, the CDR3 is TGTGCCAGCAGCTTTTCCTTGATTCTGGCAGGCGAGCAGTACTTC. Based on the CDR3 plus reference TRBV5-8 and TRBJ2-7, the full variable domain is EAGVTQSPTHLIKTRGQQATLRCSPISGHTSVYWYQQALGLGLQFLLWYDEGEERNRGNFPPRFSGRQFPNYSSELNVNALELEDSALYLCASSFSLILAGEQYFGPGTRLTVT.

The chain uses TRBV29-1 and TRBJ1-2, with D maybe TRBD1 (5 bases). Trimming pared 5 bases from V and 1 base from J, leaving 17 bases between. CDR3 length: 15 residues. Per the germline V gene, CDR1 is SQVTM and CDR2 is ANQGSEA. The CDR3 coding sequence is TGCAGCGTTCATTCCGCCAGGGATTATAACTATGGCTACACCTTC. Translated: CSVHSARDYNYGYTF.

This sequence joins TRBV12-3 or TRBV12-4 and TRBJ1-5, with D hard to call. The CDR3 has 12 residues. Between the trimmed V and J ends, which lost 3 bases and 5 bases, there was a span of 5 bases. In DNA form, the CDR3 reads TGTGCCAGCAGTTTCTTGTATCAGCCCCAGCATTTT. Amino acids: CASSFLYQPQHF.

The CDR3 DNA is TGTGCCAGCTCACTTTCGACAGGGGACGGAAATGAAAAACTGTTTTTT. Amino acids: CASSLSTGDGNEKLFF. V is TRBV18 and J is TRBJ1-4; 8 nucleotides line up with TRBD1. With V trimmed by 4 bases and J by 5 bases, 9 bases remained unmatched. The CDR3 runs to 16 residues. CDR1 is KGHSH and CDR2 is LQKENI in the germline V gene.

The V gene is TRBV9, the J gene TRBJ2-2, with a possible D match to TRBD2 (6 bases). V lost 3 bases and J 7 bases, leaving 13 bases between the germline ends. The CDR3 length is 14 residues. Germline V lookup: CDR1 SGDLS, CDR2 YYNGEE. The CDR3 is CASSALPGGGELFF. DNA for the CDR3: TGTGCCAGCAGCGCCCTCCCCGGGGGCGGGGAGCTGTTTTTT.

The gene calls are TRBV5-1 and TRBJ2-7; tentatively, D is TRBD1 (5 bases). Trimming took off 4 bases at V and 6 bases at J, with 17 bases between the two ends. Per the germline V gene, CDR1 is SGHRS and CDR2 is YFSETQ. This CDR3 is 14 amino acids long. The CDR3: CASSPDTAASEQYF. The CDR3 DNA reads TGCGCCAGCAGCCCGGACACCGCTGCCTCCGAGCAGTACTTC.

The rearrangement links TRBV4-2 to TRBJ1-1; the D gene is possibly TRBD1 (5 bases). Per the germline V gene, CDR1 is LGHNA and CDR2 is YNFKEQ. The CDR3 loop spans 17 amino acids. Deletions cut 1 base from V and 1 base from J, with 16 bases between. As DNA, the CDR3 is TGTGCCAGCAGCCAAGCACTTAACAGCGGGGCGAACACTGAAGCTTTCTTT. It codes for CASSQALNSGANTEAFF.

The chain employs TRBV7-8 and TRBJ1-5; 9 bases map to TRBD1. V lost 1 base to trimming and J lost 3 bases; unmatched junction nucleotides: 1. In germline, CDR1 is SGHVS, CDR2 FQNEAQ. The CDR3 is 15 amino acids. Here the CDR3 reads CASSLGTGDNQPQHF. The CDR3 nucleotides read TGTGCCAGCAGCTTAGGGACAGGGGACAATCAGCCCCAGCATTTT. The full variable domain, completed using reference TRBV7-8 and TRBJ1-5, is GAGVSQSPRYKVAKRGQDVALRCDPISGHVSLFWYQQALGQGPEFLTYFQNEAQLDKSGLPSDRFFAERPEGSVSTLKIQRTQQEDSAVYLCASSLGTGDNQPQHFGDGTRLSIL.